This T cell receptor (beta chain) came from a study of shared clonotypes between healthy human individuals. The donor cohort consisted entirely of Caucasian adults residing in Nashville, Tennessee. An even split of each subset's genomic DNA across several immunoSEQ plates was performed. TCRdb's copy holds only in-frame clones and misses some; the assay was immunoSEQ multiplex PCR. The table includes approximately 460,000 clones, roughly three quarters detected once. With 3 bases clipped from V and 5 bases from J, the junction kept 3 bases outside the gene matches. The CDR3 is 14 amino acids. CDR1 KGHSH and CDR2 LQKENI come from the germline V gene.

The sample taken for sequencing was PBMCs. V usage is TRBV18 and J usage is TRBJ1-1; 10 bases align to TRBD1. The TCR comes from a woman between 35 and 50 years old in good health. Some clones in this sample may be carry-over from other donors' samples. The CDR3 loop reads CASSPGQGITEAFF. The DNA for the CDR3 is TGTGCCAGCTCACCGGGACAGGGGATTACTGAAGCTTTCTTT. The full variable domain, with the rest looked up from reference TRBV18 and TRBJ1-1, is NAGVMQNPRHLVRRRGQEARLRCSPMKGHSHVYWYRQLPEEGLKFMVYLQKENIIDESGMPKERFSAEFPKEGPSILRIQQVVRGDSAAYFCASSPGQGITEAFFGQGTRLTVV.